A single sample is the source of the 13 T cell receptor beta chains below, sequenced in a study of blood T cells in healthy people across ages. Next came a second PCR, run for about 7 to 12 cycles, which used a sample-barcoded 5' primer along with a J-beta primer mix. In TCRdb, the 5' RACE reads were re-called with MiXCR into one record per CDR3 protein. This sample has approximately 800,000 distinct CDR3 sequences; roughly 60% occur once, and the top ten carry 22%. The sample consisted of blood. These TCRs come from a man younger than 40 in good health.

Ten or more counts support this clonotype. J is TRBJ2-1 and V is TRBV7-9, with a weak D call TRBD2 (6 bases). This CDR3 region has 12 residues. Trimming removed 3 bases from V and 9 bases from J, with 9 bases in between. Germline CDR1 SEHNR, CDR2 FQNEAQ (reference sequence). CDR3 loop: CASSLVGGEQFF. CDR3 DNA sequence: TGTGCCAGCAGCTTGGTGGGAGGTGAGCAGTTCTTC. The whole variable domain, filled in from reference TRBV7-9 and TRBJ2-1, reads DTGVSQNPRHKITKRGQNVTFRCDPISEHNRLYWYRQTLGQGPEFLTYFQNEAQLEKSRLLSDRFSAERPKGSFSTLEIQRTEQGDSAMYLCASSLVGGEQFFGPGTRLTVL.

This clonotype was observed a handful of times. This sequence joins TRBV29-1 and TRBJ2-3, with TRBD2 matching 7 bases. Trimming took 8 bases from V and 0 from J; bases not matched to a gene: 8. Germline values: CDR1 SQVTM, CDR2 ANQGSEA. This CDR3 has 14 residues. CDR3 in DNA: TGCAGCCTGCAGGAGCGGGGAAGCACAGATACGCAGTATTTT. It specifies CSLQERGSTDTQYF.

This clonotype was recorded once. The genes are TRBV24-1 and TRBJ2-1, with 8 bases matching TRBD2. J lost 9 bases, V lost 3 bases, and 6 bases had no gene match. The CDR3 runs to 14 residues. The germline V gene has CDR1 KGHDR and CDR2 SFDVKD. The CDR3 DNA follows: TGTGCCACCAGTGATGTCCGGGAGGGAGGTGAGCAGTTCTTC. Translating it yields CATSDVREGGEQFF.

This clonotype appeared a few times. The rearrangement uses TRBV18 and TRBJ1-1; 8 bases are shared with TRBD1. Trimming cost V 3 bases and J 1 base; bases outside gene matches: 4. Germline CDR1 reads KGHSH; CDR2 reads LQKENI. The CDR3 extends over 15 amino acids. The CDR3 here is CASSPRTGQNTEAFF. CDR3 coding DNA: TGTGCCAGCTCACCGAGGACAGGGCAGAACACTGAAGCTTTCTTT.

This clonotype occurred once. The chain couples TRBV4-3 to TRBJ2-1; tentative D call: TRBD1 (6 bases). Deletions cut 0 bases from V and 7 bases from J, with 16 bases between. This CDR3 is built from 16 residues. In germline, CDR1 is LGHNA, CDR2 YSLEER. DNA of the CDR3: TGCGCCAGCAGCCAAGAGACCCACAGGGATAGGAATGAGCAGTTCTTC. Translating gives CASSQETHRDRNEQFF.

Remarks on this clonotype: The junction departs from germline at one end; a sequencing error may be responsible. The rearrangement uses TRBV19 and TRBJ2-1; TRBD2 aligns across 10 bases. Germline values: CDR1 LNHDA, CDR2 SQIVND (reference sequence). This CDR3 region has 15 residues. The CDR3 DNA follows: TGCCCCAGTAGTATGACCAGCGGGAGGGCCAATGAGCAGTTCTTC. Its protein is CPSSMTSGRANEQFF.

The CDR3 region is CASSLGGWGAMKSTDTQYF. Here the CDR3 DNA reads TGTGCCAGCAGCTTGGGGGGTTGGGGGGCCATGAAATCCACAGATACGCAGTATTTT. The chain combines TRBV11-2 with TRBJ2-3; TRBD1 or TRBD2 may be the D gene (6 bases each). Trimming pared 3 bases from V and 2 bases from J, leaving 24 bases between. Germline V gene lookup returns CDR1 SGHAT and CDR2 FQNNGV. CDR3 size: 19 residues.

Here the CDR3 DNA reads TGCAGTGCCCAAGTTCCTAACCGGGACAGGGGTTACAATGAGCAGTTCTTC. This sequence encodes CSAQVPNRDRGYNEQFF. V is TRBV20-1 and J is TRBJ2-1; 10 bases line up with TRBD1. With V trimmed by 6 bases and J by 4 bases, 15 bases remained unmatched. The CDR3 has 17 residues. CDR1 and CDR2 (germline): DFQATT, SNEGSKA (reference sequence).

This sequence joins TRBV6-2 or TRBV6-3 and TRBJ2-4, with D hard to call. The CDR3 is made up of 12 amino acids. Trimming stripped 0 bases from V and 9 bases from J, with 6 bases between. Germline assignment: CDR1 MNHEY and CDR2 SVGEGT. The CDR3 sequence: CASSYSGGIQYF. In nucleotides, the CDR3 is TGTGCCAGCAGTTACTCGGGCGGCATTCAGTACTTC.

This clonotype was detected many times. This rearrangement joins TRBV7-9 to TRBJ2-5; D is tentatively TRBD1 or TRBD2 (5 bases each). V gave up 5 bases and J gave up 5 bases, with 15 bases separating them. Germline CDR1 and CDR2: SEHNR and FQNEAQ (reference sequence). The length of the CDR3 is 14 residues. In DNA, the CDR3 is TGTGCCAGCAGCCGTTGGGACGGGTCGGAGACCCAGTACTTC. Its translation: CASSRWDGSETQYF.

The chain couples TRBV7-2 to TRBJ2-4, with 13 nucleotides matching TRBD2. This CDR3 region has 14 residues. With V trimmed by 5 bases and J by 7 bases, 2 bases remained unmatched. Germline V gene data show CDR1 as SGHTA and CDR2 as FQGNSA. CDR3 DNA: TGTGCCAGCAGCCTGACTAGCGGGGGGAACATTCAGTACTTC. Translation: CASSLTSGGNIQYF. Based on the CDR3 plus reference TRBV7-2 and TRBJ2-4, the full variable domain is GAGVSQSPSNKVTEKGKDVELRCDPISGHTALYWYRQSLGQGLEFLIYFQGNSAPDKSGLPSDRFSAERTGGSVSTLTIQRTQQEDSAVYLCASSLTSGGNIQYFGAGTRLSVL.

In this sample, this clonotype turned up once. The genes are TRBV28 and TRBJ2-4, with D possibly matching TRBD2 (7 bases). Deletions cut 7 bases from V and 11 bases from J, with 18 bases between. Germline V CDR1 and CDR2: MDHEN, SYDVKM. The CDR3 length is 13 residues. In DNA, the CDR3 is TGTGCCAGCACTGCGGGGGCAGGGCAGTTTCAGTACTTC. Encoded protein: CASTAGAGQFQYF.

The chain employs TRBV10-3 and TRBJ1-5, with D unclear. There are 12 residues in the CDR3. The V gene's germline CDR1 is ENHRY and CDR2 SYGVKD. Between the trimmed V and J ends, which lost 4 bases and 5 bases, there was a span of 6 bases. CDR3 protein: CAISAYDQPQHF. CDR3 nucleotide sequence: TGTGCCATCAGTGCGTACGATCAGCCCCAGCATTTT.